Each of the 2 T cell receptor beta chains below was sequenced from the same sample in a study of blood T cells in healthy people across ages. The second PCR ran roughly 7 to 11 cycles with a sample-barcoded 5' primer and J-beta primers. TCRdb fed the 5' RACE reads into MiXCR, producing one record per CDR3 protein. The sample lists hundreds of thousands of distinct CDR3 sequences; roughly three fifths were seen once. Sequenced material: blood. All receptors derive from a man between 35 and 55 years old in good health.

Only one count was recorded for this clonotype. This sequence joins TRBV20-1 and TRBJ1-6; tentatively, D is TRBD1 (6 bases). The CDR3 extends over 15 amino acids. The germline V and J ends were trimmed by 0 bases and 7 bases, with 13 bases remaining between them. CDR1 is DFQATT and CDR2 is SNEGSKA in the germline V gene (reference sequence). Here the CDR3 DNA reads TGCAGTGCTAGAGATCGTGAGACAGGAAATTCACCCCTCCACTTT. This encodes CSARDRETGNSPLHF.

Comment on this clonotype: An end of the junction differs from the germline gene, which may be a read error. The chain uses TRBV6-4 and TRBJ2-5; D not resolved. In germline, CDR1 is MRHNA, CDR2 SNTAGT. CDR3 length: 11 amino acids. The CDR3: CASSPGSSQYF. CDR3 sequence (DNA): TGTGCTAGCAGTCCAGGATCTTCTCAGTACTTC.